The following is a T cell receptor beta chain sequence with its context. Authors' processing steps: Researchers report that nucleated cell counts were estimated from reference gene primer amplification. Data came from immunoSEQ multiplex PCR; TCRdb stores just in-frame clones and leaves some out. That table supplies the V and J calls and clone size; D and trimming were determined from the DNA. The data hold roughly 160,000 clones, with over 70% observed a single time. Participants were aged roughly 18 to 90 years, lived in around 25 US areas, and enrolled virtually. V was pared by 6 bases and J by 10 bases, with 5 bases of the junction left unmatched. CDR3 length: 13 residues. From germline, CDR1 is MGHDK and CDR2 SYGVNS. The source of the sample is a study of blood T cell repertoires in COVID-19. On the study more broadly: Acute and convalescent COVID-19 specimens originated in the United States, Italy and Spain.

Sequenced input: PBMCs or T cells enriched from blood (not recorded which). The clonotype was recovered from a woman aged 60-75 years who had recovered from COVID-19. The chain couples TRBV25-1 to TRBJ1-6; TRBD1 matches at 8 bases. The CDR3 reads CASSDRGYSPLHF. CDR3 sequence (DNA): TGTGCCAGCAGCGACAGGGGATACTCACCCCTCCACTTT.